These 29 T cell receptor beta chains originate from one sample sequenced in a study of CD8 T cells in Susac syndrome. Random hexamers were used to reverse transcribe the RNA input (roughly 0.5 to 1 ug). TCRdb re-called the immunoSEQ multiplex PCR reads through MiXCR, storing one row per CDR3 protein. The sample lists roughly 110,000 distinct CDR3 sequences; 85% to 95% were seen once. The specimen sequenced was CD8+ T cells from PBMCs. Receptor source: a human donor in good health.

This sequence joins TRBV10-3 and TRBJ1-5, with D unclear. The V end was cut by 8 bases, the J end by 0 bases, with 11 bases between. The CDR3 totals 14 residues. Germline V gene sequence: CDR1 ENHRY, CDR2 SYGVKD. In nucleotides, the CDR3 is TGTGCCATCGCCGAGGGTCGTAGCAATCAGCCCCAGCATTTT. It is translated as CAIAEGRSNQPQHF.

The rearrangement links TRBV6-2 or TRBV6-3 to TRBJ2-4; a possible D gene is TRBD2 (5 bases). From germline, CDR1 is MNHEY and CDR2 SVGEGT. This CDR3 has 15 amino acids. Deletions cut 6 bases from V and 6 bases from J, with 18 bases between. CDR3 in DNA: TGTGCCAGCAGCGACTTAAGTGACCGGGGAAACATTCAGTACTTC. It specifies CASSDLSDRGNIQYF.

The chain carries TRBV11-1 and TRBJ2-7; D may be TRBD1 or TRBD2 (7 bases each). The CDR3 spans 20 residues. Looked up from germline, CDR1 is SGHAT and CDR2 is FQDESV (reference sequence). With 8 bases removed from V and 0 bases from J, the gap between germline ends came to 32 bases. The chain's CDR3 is CASQGGRGPSAAFSSYEQYF. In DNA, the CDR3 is TGTGCCAGCCAGGGGGGGAGGGGGCCTTCCGCCGCGTTTTCCTCCTACGAGCAGTACTTC.

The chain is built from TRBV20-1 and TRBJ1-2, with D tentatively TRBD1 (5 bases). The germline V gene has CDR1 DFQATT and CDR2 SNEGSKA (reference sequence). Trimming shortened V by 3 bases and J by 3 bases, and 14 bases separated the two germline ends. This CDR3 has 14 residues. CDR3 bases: TGCAGTGCTAGTTGGGGCGGGGGGTACTATGGCTACACCTTC. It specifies CSASWGGGYYGYTF.

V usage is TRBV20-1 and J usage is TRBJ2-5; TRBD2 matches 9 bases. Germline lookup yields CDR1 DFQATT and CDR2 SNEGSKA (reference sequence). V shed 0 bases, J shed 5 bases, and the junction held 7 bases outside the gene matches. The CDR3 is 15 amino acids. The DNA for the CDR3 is TGCAGTGCTAGAGAGCCGCGGGGGGGCCGGGAGACCCAGTACTTC. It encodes CSAREPRGGRETQYF.

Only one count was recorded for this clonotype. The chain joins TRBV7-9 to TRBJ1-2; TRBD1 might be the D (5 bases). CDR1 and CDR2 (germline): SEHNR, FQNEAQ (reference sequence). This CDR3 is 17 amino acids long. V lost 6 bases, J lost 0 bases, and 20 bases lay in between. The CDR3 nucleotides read TGTGCCAGCAGGACAGAACCAGGAGCCGGAGCTAACTATGGCTACACCTTC. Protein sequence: CASRTEPGAGANYGYTF.

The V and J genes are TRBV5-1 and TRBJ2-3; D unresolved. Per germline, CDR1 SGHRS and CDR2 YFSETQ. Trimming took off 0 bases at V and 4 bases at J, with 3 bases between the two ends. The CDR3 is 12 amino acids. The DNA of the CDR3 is TGCGCCAGCAGCTTGGTCCCAGATACGCAGTATTTT. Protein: CASSLVPDTQYF.

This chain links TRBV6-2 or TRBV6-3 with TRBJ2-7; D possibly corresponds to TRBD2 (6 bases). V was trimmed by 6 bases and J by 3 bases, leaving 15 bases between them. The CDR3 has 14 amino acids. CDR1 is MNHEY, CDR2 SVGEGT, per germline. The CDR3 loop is CASSGERRDYEQYF. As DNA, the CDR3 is TGTGCCAGCAGCGGGGAAAGGAGGGACTACGAGCAGTACTTC.

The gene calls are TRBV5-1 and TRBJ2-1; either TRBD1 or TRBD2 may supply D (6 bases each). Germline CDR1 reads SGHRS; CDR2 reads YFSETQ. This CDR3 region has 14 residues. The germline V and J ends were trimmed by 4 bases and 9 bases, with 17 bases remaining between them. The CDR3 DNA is TGCGCCAGCAGCCCGGAGGGTACAGGGTCTGAGCAGTTCTTC. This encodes CASSPEGTGSEQFF. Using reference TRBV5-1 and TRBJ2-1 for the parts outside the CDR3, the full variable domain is KAGVTQTPRYLIKTRGQQVTLSCSPISGHRSVSWYQQTPGQGLQFLFEYFSETQRNKGNFPGRFSGRQFSNSRSEMNVSTLELGDSALYLCASSPEGTGSEQFFGPGTRLTVL.

The CDR3 DNA reads as TGCGCCAGCAGCTCGTACTTTAGCGGGATTGGCACCGGGGAGCTGTTTTTT. Protein sequence: CASSSYFSGIGTGELFF. The J gene is TRBJ2-2, the V gene TRBV5-1; 8 bases agree with TRBD2. The CDR3 is 17 amino acids. Germline V gene lookup returns CDR1 SGHRS and CDR2 YFSETQ. V was pared by 3 bases and J by 4 bases, with 11 bases of the junction left unmatched.

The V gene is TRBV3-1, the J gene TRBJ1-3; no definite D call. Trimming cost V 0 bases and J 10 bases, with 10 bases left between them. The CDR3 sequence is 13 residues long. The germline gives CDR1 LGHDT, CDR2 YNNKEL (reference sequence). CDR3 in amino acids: CASSQDPSRTIYF. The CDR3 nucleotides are TGTGCCAGCAGCCAAGATCCGAGTAGGACCATATATTTT.

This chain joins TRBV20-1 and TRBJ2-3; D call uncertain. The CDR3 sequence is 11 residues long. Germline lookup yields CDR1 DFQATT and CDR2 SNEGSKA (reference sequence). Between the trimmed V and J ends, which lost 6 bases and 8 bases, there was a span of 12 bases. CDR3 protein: CSALDETTQYF. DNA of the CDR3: TGCAGTGCCCTGGACGAGACTACGCAGTATTTT.

The CDR3 spells CASRTGTGSPLHF. Here the CDR3 DNA reads TGTGCCAGCAGGACCGGAACCGGTTCACCCCTCCACTTT. V usage is TRBV6-5 and J usage is TRBJ1-6, with D unclear. Trimming removed 6 bases at V and 9 bases at J, with 12 bases between. Per the germline V gene, CDR1 is MNHEY and CDR2 is SVGAGI. The CDR3 is 13 amino acids.

The CDR3, as DNA: TGTGCCAGCAGCTTAGCTTCAGAGACCCAGTACTTC. This codes for CASSLASETQYF. The chain links TRBV7-2 to TRBJ2-5; D not certain. Germline-derived CDR1 and CDR2 are SGHTA and FQGNSA. Trimming removed 0 bases from V and 4 bases from J, with 3 bases in between. The CDR3 length is 12 residues. Using reference TRBV7-2 and TRBJ2-5 for the parts outside the CDR3, the full variable domain is GAGVSQSPSNKVTEKGKDVELRCDPISGHTALYWYRQSLGQGLEFLIYFQGNSAPDKSGLPSDRFSAERTGGSVSTLTIQRTQQEDSAVYLCASSLASETQYFGPGTRLLVL.

This CDR3 reads CASSQDDGANYGYTF. Here the CDR3 DNA reads TGCGCCAGCAGCCAAGATGATGGAGCTAACTATGGCTACACCTTC. This chain uses TRBV4-3 with TRBJ1-2; D remains ambiguous. CDR3 length: 15 amino acids. V was shortened by 0 bases and J by 0 bases, with 8 bases between the two germline ends. Germline V gives CDR1 LGHNA, CDR2 YSLEER.

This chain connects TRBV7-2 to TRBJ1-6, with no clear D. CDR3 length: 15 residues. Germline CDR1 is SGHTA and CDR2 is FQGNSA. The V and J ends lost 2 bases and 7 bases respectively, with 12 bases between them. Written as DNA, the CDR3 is TGTGCCAGCAGCTTAAACCCGGGTCAGAATTCACCCCTCCACTTT. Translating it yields CASSLNPGQNSPLHF.

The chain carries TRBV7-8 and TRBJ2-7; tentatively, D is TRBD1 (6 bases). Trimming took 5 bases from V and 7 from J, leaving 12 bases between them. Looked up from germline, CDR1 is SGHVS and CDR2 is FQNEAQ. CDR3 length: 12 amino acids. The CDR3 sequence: CASSEGDREQYF. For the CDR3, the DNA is TGTGCCAGCAGCGAGGGGGATCGGGAGCAGTACTTC.

The CDR3 DNA reads as TGTGCCAGCAGCTTAGTCCAGGGACGTTTCAATGAGCAGTTCTTC. Translating gives CASSLVQGRFNEQFF. The chain joins TRBV7-2 to TRBJ2-1; D might be TRBD1 or TRBD2, each matching 5 bases. The CDR3 has 15 residues. Germline CDR1 and CDR2: SGHTA and FQGNSA. Trimming removed 1 base at V and 6 bases at J, with 13 bases between.

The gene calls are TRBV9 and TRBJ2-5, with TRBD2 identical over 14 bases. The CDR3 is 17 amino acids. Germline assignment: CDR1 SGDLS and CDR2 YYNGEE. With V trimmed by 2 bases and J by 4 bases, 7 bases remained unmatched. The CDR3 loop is CASSVGTSGGTRETQYF. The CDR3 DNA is TGTGCCAGCAGCGTGGGGACTAGCGGGGGAACAAGAGAGACCCAGTACTTC.

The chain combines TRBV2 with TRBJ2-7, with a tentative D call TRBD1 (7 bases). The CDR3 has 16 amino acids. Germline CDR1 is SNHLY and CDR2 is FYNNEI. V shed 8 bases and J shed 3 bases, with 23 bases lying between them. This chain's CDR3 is CASFSTSGGRIYEQYF. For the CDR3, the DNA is TGTGCCAGCTTCTCGACCTCAGGGGGGAGAATCTACGAGCAGTACTTC.

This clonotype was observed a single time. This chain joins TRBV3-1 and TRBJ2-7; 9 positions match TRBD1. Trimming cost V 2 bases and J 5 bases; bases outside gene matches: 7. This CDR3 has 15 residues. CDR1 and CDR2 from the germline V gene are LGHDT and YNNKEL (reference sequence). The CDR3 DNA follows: TGTGCCAGCAGCCAACCCGGGACAGGGAACCACGAGCAGTACTTC. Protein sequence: CASSQPGTGNHEQYF.

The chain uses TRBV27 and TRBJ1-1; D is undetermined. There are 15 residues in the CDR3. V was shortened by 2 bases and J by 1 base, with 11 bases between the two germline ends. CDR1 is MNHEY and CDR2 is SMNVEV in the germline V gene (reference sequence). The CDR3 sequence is CASSLTPLKNTEAFF. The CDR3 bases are TGTGCCAGCAGTTTAACTCCCCTGAAGAACACTGAAGCTTTCTTT.

This chain's CDR3 is CASSLKTGGWDEQFF. CDR3 nucleotides: TGTGCCAGCAGCTTAAAAACAGGGGGCTGGGATGAGCAGTTCTTC. The chain combines TRBV7-6 with TRBJ2-1, with 9 bases matching TRBD1. V lost 2 bases and J lost 8; bases outside the gene matches: 7. The CDR3 spans 15 residues. Germline loops: CDR1 SGHVS, CDR2 FNYEAQ.

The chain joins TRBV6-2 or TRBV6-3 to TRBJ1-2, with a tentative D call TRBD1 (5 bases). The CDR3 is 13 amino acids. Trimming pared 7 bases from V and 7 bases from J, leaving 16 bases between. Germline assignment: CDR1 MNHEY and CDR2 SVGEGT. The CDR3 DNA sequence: TGTGCCAGCACCGAGGACGGGGCGGGTGGCTACACCTTC. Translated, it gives CASTEDGAGGYTF.

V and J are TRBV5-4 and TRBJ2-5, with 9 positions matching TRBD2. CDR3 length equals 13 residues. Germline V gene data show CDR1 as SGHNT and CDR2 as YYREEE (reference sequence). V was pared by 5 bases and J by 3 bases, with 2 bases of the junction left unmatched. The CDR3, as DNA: TGTGCCAGCAGGCGGGGGGGTGAAGAGACCCAGTACTTC. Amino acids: CASRRGGEETQYF.

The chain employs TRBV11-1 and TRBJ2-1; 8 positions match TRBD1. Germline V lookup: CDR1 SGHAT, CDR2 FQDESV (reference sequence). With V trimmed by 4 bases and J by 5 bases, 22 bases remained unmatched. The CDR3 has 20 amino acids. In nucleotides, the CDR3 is TGTGCCAGCAGCTCGATAGCCGGGACAGGTTATGCCTTGATTGACAATGAGCAGTTCTTC. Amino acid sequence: CASSSIAGTGYALIDNEQFF.

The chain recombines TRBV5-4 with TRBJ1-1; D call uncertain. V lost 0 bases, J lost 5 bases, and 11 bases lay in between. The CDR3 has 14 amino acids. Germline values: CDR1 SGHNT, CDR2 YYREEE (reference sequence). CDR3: CASSLDPGETEAFF. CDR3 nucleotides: TGTGCCAGCAGCTTGGATCCGGGAGAGACTGAAGCTTTCTTT. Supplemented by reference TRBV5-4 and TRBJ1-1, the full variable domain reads ETGVTQSPTHLIKTRGQQVTLRCSSQSGHNTVSWYQQALGQGPQFIFQYYREEENGRGNFPPRFSGLQFPNYSSELNVNALELDDSALYLCASSLDPGETEAFFGQGTRLTVV.

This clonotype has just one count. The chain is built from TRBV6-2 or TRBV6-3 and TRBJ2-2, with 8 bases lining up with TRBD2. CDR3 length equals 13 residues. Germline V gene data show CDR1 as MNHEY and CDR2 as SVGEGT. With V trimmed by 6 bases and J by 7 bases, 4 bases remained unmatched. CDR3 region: CASRPGGGGELFF. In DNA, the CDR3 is TGTGCCAGCAGGCCGGGAGGGGGCGGGGAGCTGTTTTTT.

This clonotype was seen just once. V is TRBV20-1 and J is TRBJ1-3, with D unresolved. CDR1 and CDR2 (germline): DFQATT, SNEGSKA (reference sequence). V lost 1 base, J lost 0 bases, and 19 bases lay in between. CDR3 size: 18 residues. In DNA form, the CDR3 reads TGCAGTGCTAGAGGCCCAGTGGACGCAGCTAGCTCTGGAAACACCATATATTTT. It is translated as CSARGPVDAASSGNTIYF.